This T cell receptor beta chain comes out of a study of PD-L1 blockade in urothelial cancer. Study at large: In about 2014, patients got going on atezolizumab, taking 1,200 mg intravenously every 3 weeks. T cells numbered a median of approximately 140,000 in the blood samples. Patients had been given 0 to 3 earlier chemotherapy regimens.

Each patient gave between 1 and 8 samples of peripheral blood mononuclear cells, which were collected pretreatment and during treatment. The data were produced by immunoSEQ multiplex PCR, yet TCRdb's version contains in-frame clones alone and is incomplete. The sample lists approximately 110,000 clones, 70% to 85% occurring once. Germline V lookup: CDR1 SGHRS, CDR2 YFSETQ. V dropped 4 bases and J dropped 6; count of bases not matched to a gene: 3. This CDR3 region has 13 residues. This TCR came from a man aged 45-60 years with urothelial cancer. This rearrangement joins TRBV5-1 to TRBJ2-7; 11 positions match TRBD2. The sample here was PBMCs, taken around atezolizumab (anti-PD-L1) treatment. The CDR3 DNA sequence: TGCGCCAGCAGCACGGGGACTAGCGGCGAGCAGTACTTC. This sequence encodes CASSTGTSGEQYF.